This TCR beta chain emerged from a study of T-cell reconstitution after alpha-beta-depleted transplantation in children. Study-wide results and limits: As was reported, about two months after transplant, alpha-beta T cells came from several hundred expanded graft clones.

This clonotype was recorded a few times. Its cognate antigen is unknown. The TCRbeta library was prepared with unique molecular identifiers. One entry per CDR3 protein, called by TCRdb with MiXCR from the PCR reads. The sample yields approximately 230,000 distinct CDR3 sequences, 20% to 30% seen once. This sequence was found in a female patient aged 2 to 10 who had a stem cell transplant for congenital amegakaryocytic thrombocytopenia, so the T cells may come from the graft donor. Material: PBMCs, mostly from graft donor cells, obtained 360 days after TCRalphabeta/CD19-depleted stem cell transplant.

CDR3 in DNA: TGTGCCAGCAGTGACCCGGGACAGGTAGACAATGAGCAGTTCTTC. It codes for CASSDPGQVDNEQFF. The gene calls are TRBV2 and TRBJ2-1; 8 positions agree with TRBD1. CDR1 SNHLY and CDR2 FYNNEI come from the germline V gene. The CDR3 runs 15 residues. The trim removed 3 bases at V and 5 bases at J, leaving 6 bases unmatched. The whole variable domain, remainder taken from reference TRBV2 and TRBJ2-1, is EPEVTQTPSHQVTQMGQEVILRCVPISNHLYFYWYRQILGQKVEFLVSFYNNEISEKSEIFDDQFSVERPDGSNFTLKIRSTKLEDSAMYFCASSDPGQVDNEQFFGPGTRLTVL.